This section outlines one T cell receptor beta chain sequence together with its context. What it recognizes is unknown. Assay: immunoSEQ multiplex PCR; the TCRdb copy retains only in-frame clones and omits some. Of about 96,000 clones in the sample, roughly 77% are singletons; the top ten hold around 7.5%. V was shortened by 1 base and J by 12 bases, with 14 bases between the two germline ends. The length of the CDR3 is 13 residues. CDR1 LGHNA and CDR2 YSLEER come from the germline V gene. Documented time point: baseline, week 1 (first vaccination visit). The treatment: pre-vaccination baseline after standard-of-care therapy. The entry originates in a study of a mutant IDH1 vaccine in newly diagnosed glioma. General study results and limits: Immune responses arising from the vaccine appeared in more than 80% of patients.

This receptor was obtained from a man aged 35 to 55 with glioma. The genes are TRBV4-3 and TRBJ2-3; possible D gene TRBD2, 6 bases. The sequencing used PBMCs, collected from a glioma patient treated with radiotherapy, temozolomide or both. In DNA form, the CDR3 reads TGCGCCAGCAGCCAAGCTCCCGGGCGGGATCAGTATTTT. It is translated as CASSQAPGRDQYF.